The next 16 T cell receptor beta chains were all read from a single sample in a study of blood T cell repertoires in COVID-19. Profiled with immunoSEQ multiplex PCR; TCRdb holds only in-frame clones, not every one. The sample has under 200,000 clones; around 86% are singletons. Material for sequencing was peripheral blood. The receptors shown here come from an elderly woman in a cohort sampled during active or convalescent COVID-19.

The chain employs TRBV9 and TRBJ2-7; a possible D gene is TRBD1 (6 bases). The V and J ends lost 1 base and 0 bases respectively, with 8 bases between them. Germline V gives CDR1 SGDLS, CDR2 YYNGEE. This CDR3 has 14 residues. The DNA for the CDR3 is TGTGCCAGCAGCGTATCAGGGGCCTCCTACGAGCAGTACTTC. Its protein product is CASSVSGASYEQYF.

The chain links TRBV9 to TRBJ1-2, with D possibly TRBD1 on 6 matching bases. Germline V CDR1 and CDR2: SGDLS, YYNGEE. This CDR3 spans 13 amino acids. The V gene lost 2 bases and the J gene lost 4 bases, with 9 bases spanning the gap. The CDR3 loop reads CASSVQGSYGYTF. CDR3 coding DNA: TGTGCCAGCAGCGTTCAGGGGAGCTATGGCTACACCTTC. Variable domain in full (rest from reference TRBV9 and TRBJ1-2): DSGVTQTPKHLITATGQRVTLRCSPRSGDLSVYWYQQSLDQGLQFLIQYYNGEERAKGNILERFSAQQFPDLHSELNLSSLELGDSALYFCASSVQGSYGYTFGSGTRLTVV.

V usage is TRBV20-1 and J usage is TRBJ1-6; the D is unclear. Germline V lookup: CDR1 DFQATT, CDR2 SNEGSKA (reference sequence). The V end lost 3 bases, the J end lost 7 bases, and 13 bases lay between the germline ends. There are 14 residues in the CDR3. CDR3: CSASTGSANSPLHF. DNA of the CDR3: TGCAGTGCTAGTACGGGGTCCGCAAATTCACCCCTCCACTTT.

The chain is built from TRBV29-1 and TRBJ2-3; 13 positions agree with TRBD2. The V and J ends lost 7 bases and 0 bases, in that order; junction bases with no gene match: 7. The germline gives CDR1 SQVTM, CDR2 ANQGSEA. The CDR3 is 16 amino acids. The CDR3, as DNA: TGCAGCGCCCGACTAGCGGGGGGATCAAGCACAGATACGCAGTATTTT. This sequence encodes CSARLAGGSSTDTQYF.

The V and J genes are TRBV19 and TRBJ2-5; 11 nucleotides align to TRBD1. The CDR3 is made up of 14 amino acids. V was clipped by 6 bases and J by 5 bases; unmatched bases: 5. In germline, CDR1 is LNHDA, CDR2 SQIVND (reference sequence). The CDR3 protein is CASRDRGLAETQYF. The CDR3 DNA is TGTGCCAGTAGGGACAGGGGGCTGGCGGAGACCCAGTACTTC.

This rearrangement joins TRBV6-5 to TRBJ2-3; TRBD2 matches 9 bases. From germline, CDR1 is MNHEY and CDR2 SVGAGI. With 5 bases clipped from V and 2 bases from J, the junction kept 5 bases outside the gene matches. The CDR3 loop spans 15 amino acids. Written as DNA, the CDR3 is TGTGCCAGCAGTCCCAGCGGGAGGCCCACAGATACGCAGTATTTT. Protein sequence: CASSPSGRPTDTQYF.

CDR3 sequence (DNA): TGTGCCTGGAGTGTATGGGACAGGGATGGCTACACCTTC. Translated, it gives CAWSVWDRDGYTF. The chain is built from TRBV30 and TRBJ1-2, with TRBD1 matching 9 bases. V gave up 0 bases and J gave up 6 bases; unmatched junction bases: 2. This CDR3 contains 13 residues. Germline CDR1 and CDR2: GTSNPN and SVGIG (reference sequence).

This clone was counted between two and nine times. This chain joins TRBV5-4 and TRBJ1-3, with D unclear. Between the trimmed V and J ends, which lost 0 bases and 3 bases, there was a span of 7 bases. This CDR3 has 14 amino acids. Germline assignment: CDR1 SGHNT and CDR2 YYREEE (reference sequence). CDR3 DNA: TGTGCCAGCAGCTTGGAAGCGTTTGGAAACACCATATATTTT. Translated: CASSLEAFGNTIYF.

V usage is TRBV28 and J usage is TRBJ1-2, with TRBD1 identical over 7 bases. Per the germline V gene, CDR1 is MDHEN and CDR2 is SYDVKM. The CDR3 totals 14 residues. The CDR3 is CAAKPGGRVDGYTF. CDR3 DNA: TGTGCAGCCAAACCAGGGGGACGGGTCGATGGCTACACCTTC.

This chain joins TRBV6-4 and TRBJ2-3, with D maybe TRBD1 (6 bases). V was trimmed by 0 bases and J by 1 base, leaving 11 bases between them. Germline lookup yields CDR1 MRHNA and CDR2 SNTAGT. This CDR3 spans 16 amino acids. The CDR3 DNA follows: TGTGCCAGCAGTGACTCGGGCAGGGGCGGCACAGATACGCAGTATTTT. Amino acid sequence: CASSDSGRGGTDTQYF.

The rearrangement joins TRBV2 to TRBJ1-5, with a weak D call TRBD1 (6 bases). V dropped 4 bases and J dropped 2 bases, with 9 bases sitting between them. Germline lookup yields CDR1 SNHLY and CDR2 FYNNEI. The CDR3 totals 14 residues. Here the CDR3 DNA reads TGTGCCAGCAGTGGGGACATTGGCAATCAGCCCCAGCATTTT. It codes for CASSGDIGNQPQHF.

V and J are TRBV19 and TRBJ2-3; no reliable D call. The CDR3 totals 17 residues. Germline values: CDR1 LNHDA, CDR2 SQIVND (reference sequence). V gave up 7 bases and J gave up 1 base, with 21 bases separating them. CDR3 in amino acids: CASKLPSVSLGTDTQYF. CDR3 nucleotides: TGTGCCAGTAAACTGCCCTCGGTGAGCTTAGGCACAGATACGCAGTATTTT.

This chain uses TRBV11-3 with TRBJ2-1; perhaps TRBD2 as D (6 bases). Germline CDR1 and CDR2: SGHNT and YENEEA. The V end lost 3 bases, the J end lost 9 bases, and 15 bases lay between the germline ends. The CDR3 is 14 residues long. This CDR3 is CASSLELSGTEQFF. The CDR3 bases are TGTGCCAGCAGCTTGGAACTTAGCGGAACTGAGCAGTTCTTC.

The rearrangement links TRBV6-2 or TRBV6-3 to TRBJ1-2; the D is unclear. The V end was cut by 2 bases, the J end by 3 bases, with 7 bases between. Looked up from germline, CDR1 is MNHEY and CDR2 is SVGEGT. This CDR3 spans 13 amino acids. The CDR3 DNA sequence: TGTGCCAGCAGTTACAACAGCTACTATGGCTACACCTTC. This sequence encodes CASSYNSYYGYTF.

The chain combines TRBV19 with TRBJ2-1; possibly TRBD2 for D (6 bases). The CDR3 covers 14 residues. V lost 7 bases to trimming and J lost 6 bases, with 16 bases between them. Germline V gene data show CDR1 as LNHDA and CDR2 as SQIVND (reference sequence). The CDR3 spells CASKEGGLGNEQFF. The CDR3 DNA is TGTGCCAGTAAGGAGGGAGGCCTGGGCAATGAGCAGTTCTTC.

V is TRBV30 and J is TRBJ2-5, with a tentative D call TRBD1 (5 bases). Germline-derived CDR1 and CDR2 are GTSNPN and SVGIG (reference sequence). CDR3 length: 15 residues. V was clipped by 1 base and J by 5 bases, with 17 bases between them. DNA for the CDR3: TGTGCCTGGAGTGGAGGCTCAGGGCTGGGGGAGACCCAGTACTTC. Protein product: CAWSGGSGLGETQYF.